This TCR beta chain stems from a study of blood T cell repertoires in COVID-19. As for the study in general: Both acute and convalescent COVID-19 samples were obtained from the United States, Italy and Spain. T cells, B-cell-depleted T cells, or PBMCs supplied cDNA or gDNA.

TCRdb's copy holds only in-frame clones and misses some; the assay was immunoSEQ multiplex PCR. Of roughly 180,000 clones in the sample, around 94% were seen once. Germline V gene data show CDR1 as SGHDT and CDR2 as YYEEEE. The CDR3 consists of 14 residues. The ends were cut back, 4 bases at V and 5 bases at J, with 15 bases in the middle. The Seattle patients, enrolled during active infection, were followed longitudinally. The TCR originated in a man between 25 and 39 years old with COVID-19, enrolled during active disease. The gene calls are TRBV5-6 and TRBJ1-2, with a tentative D call TRBD1 (5 bases). The sample was peripheral blood. The CDR3 DNA is TGTGCCAGCAGCCTGACGGGACGGGAGTATGGCTACACCTTC. This translates into CASSLTGREYGYTF.